Following are 5 T cell receptor beta chains from one sample sequenced in a study of CD8 T cells in ankylosing spondylitis. One entry per CDR3 protein results from TCRdb running MiXCR on the 5' RACE reads. The sample has around 130,000 distinct CDR3 sequences, 7% to 10% seen once; the top ten hold approximately 3.4%. Sequencing used blood, either unsorted or a sorted T cell fraction (not recorded which). All receptors derive from a male donor with ankylosing spondylitis or in good health (not recorded which).

This clonotype came up many times. The chain has TRBV5-6 and TRBJ2-5; 7 bases fit TRBD2. Germline assignment: CDR1 SGHDT and CDR2 YYEEEE. There are 16 residues in the CDR3. J gave up 2 bases and V 4 bases, and 11 bases lay outside the gene matches. In DNA, the CDR3 is TGTGCCAGCAGCCAAACTAGCGTCCTTATACAAGAGACCCAGTACTTC. As protein: CASSQTSVLIQETQYF. Combining the CDR3 with reference TRBV5-6 and TRBJ2-5 gives the whole variable domain DAGVTQSPTHLIKTRGQQVTLRCSPKSGHDTVSWYQQALGQGPQFIFQYYEEEERQRGNFPDRFSGHQFPNYSSELNVNALLLGDSALYLCASSQTSVLIQETQYFGPGTRLLVL.

This clonotype was counted only a few times. The chain links TRBV3-1 to TRBJ2-4; D is undetermined. Deletions cut 0 bases from V and 1 base from J, with 4 bases between. From germline, CDR1 is LGHDT and CDR2 YNNKEL (reference sequence). The CDR3 loop spans 14 amino acids. CDR3 coding DNA: TGTGCCAGCAGCCAAGAGGGGGCCAAAAACATTCAGTACTTC. Protein product: CASSQEGAKNIQYF.

This clonotype was observed many times. The chain uses TRBV20-1 and TRBJ2-5, with 9 bases fitting TRBD1. This CDR3 has 14 residues. The V and J ends lost 5 bases and 2 bases, in that order; junction bases with no gene match: 6. Germline V gene lookup returns CDR1 DFQATT and CDR2 SNEGSKA (reference sequence). In nucleotides, the CDR3 is TGCAGTGCTTTCTCCGGGACAGGGCAAGAGACCCAGTACTTC. It is translated as CSAFSGTGQETQYF.

There are many counts of this clonotype. The chain employs TRBV5-1 and TRBJ2-2; 11 bases align to TRBD2. V shed 7 bases, J shed 5 bases, and the junction held 7 bases outside the gene matches. CDR3 length equals 15 residues. CDR1 is SGHRS and CDR2 is YFSETQ in the germline V gene. CDR3 sequence: CASLPGTSGTGELFF. As DNA, the CDR3 is TGCGCCAGCTTGCCCGGGACTAGCGGAACCGGGGAGCTGTTTTTT.

This clonotype was picked up many times. The genes are TRBV20-1 and TRBJ1-1; no reliable D call. Germline V lookup: CDR1 DFQATT, CDR2 SNEGSKA (reference sequence). The CDR3 has 13 residues. V was pared by 0 bases and J by 3 bases, with 8 bases between. Here the CDR3 reads CSAREWSYTEAFF. CDR3 in DNA: TGCAGTGCTAGAGAGTGGAGTTACACTGAAGCTTTCTTT.